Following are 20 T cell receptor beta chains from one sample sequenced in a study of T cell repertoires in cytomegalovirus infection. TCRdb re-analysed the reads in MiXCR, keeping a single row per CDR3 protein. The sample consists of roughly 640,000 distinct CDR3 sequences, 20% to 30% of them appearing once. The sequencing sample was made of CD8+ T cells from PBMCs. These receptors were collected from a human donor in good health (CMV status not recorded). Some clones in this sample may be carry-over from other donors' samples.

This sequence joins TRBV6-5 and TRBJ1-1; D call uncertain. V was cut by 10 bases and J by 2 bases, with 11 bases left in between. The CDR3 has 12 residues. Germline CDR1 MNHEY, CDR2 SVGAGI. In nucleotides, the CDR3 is TGTGCCACGGCAGCCTCTAACACTGAAGCTTTCTTT. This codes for CATAASNTEAFF.

CDR3 nucleotides: TGTGCCAGCAGTGAACGACTAGCGGGGGGACCCTACAATGAGCAGTTCTTC. It encodes CASSERLAGGPYNEQFF. V gene TRBV25-1 combines with J gene TRBJ2-1, with TRBD2 matching over 13 bases. Unmatched junction bases numbered 3, after V lost 2 bases and J lost 2 bases. The CDR3 spans 17 residues. The V gene's germline CDR1 is MGHDK and CDR2 SYGVNS.

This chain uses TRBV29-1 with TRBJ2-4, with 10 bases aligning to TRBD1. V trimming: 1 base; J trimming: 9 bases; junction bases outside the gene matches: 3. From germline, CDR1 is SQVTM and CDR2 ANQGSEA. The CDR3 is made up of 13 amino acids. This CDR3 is CSVEGDRGPIQYF. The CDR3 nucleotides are TGCAGCGTTGAAGGGGACAGGGGTCCCATTCAGTACTTC.

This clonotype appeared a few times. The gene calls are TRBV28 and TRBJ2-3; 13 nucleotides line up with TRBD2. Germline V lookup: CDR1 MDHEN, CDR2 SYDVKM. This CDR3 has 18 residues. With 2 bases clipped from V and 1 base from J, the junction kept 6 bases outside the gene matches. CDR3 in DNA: TGTGCCAGCAGTTTAATCGGGACTAGCGGGGCCGGCACAGATACGCAGTATTTT. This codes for CASSLIGTSGAGTDTQYF.

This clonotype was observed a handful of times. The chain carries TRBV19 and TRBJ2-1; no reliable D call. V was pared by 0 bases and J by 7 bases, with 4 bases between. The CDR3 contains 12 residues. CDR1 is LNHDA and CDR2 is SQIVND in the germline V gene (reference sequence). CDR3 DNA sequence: TGTGCCAGTAGTATAGAGCCGAATGAGCAGTTCTTC. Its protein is CASSIEPNEQFF.

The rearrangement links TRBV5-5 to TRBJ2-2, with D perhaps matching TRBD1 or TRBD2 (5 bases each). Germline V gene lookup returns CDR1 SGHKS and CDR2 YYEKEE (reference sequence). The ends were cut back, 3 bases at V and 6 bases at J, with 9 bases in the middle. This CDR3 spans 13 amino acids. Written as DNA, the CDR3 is TGTGCCAGCAGCTGGGACGTCGCCGGGGAGCTGTTTTTT. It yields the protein CASSWDVAGELFF.

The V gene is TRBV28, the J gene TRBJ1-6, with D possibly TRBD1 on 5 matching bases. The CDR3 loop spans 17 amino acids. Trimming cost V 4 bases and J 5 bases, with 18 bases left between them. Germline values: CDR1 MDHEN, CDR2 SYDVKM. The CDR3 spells CASSSYLGLLNNSPLHF. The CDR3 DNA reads TGTGCCAGCAGTTCCTACCTGGGACTGCTGAATAATTCACCCCTCCACTTT.

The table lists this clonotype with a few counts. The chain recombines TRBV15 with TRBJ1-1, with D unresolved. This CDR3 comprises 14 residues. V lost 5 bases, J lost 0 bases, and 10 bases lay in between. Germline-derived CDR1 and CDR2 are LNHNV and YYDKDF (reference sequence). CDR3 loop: CATSATKMNTEAFF. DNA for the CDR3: TGTGCCACCAGCGCCACCAAAATGAACACTGAAGCTTTCTTT.

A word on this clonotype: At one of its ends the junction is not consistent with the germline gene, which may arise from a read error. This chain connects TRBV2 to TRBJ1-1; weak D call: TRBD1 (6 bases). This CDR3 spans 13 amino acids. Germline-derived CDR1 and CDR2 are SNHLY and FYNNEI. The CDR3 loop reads CVSSGQIGDWAFF. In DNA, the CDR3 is TGTGTCAGCTCGGGACAAATAGGTGATTGGGCTTTCTTT. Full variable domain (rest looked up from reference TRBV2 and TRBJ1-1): EPEVTQTPSHQVTQMGQEVILRCVPISNHLYFYWYRQILGQKVEFLVSFYNNEISEKSEIFDDQFSVERPDGSNFTLKIRSTKLEDSAMYFCVSSGQIGDWAFFGQGTRLTVV.

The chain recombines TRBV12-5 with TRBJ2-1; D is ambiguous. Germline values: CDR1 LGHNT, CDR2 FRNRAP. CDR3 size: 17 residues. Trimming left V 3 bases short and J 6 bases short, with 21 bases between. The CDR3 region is CASGFTSEAASINEQFF. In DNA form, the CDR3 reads TGTGCTAGTGGTTTTACCAGTGAGGCAGCGTCGATCAATGAGCAGTTCTTC.

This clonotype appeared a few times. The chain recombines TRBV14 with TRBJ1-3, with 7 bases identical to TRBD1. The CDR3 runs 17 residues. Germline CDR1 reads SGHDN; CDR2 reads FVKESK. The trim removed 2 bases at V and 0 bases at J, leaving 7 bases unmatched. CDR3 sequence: CASSQRGPADSGNTIYF. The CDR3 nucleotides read TGTGCCAGCAGCCAAAGGGGGCCCGCAGACTCTGGAAACACCATATATTTT.

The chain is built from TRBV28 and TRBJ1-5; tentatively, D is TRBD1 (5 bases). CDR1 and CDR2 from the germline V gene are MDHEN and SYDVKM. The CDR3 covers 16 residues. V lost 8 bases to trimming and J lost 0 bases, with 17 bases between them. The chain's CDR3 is CASGGVNSYSNQPQHF. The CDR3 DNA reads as TGTGCCAGCGGGGGGGTTAACAGTTATAGCAATCAGCCCCAGCATTTT.

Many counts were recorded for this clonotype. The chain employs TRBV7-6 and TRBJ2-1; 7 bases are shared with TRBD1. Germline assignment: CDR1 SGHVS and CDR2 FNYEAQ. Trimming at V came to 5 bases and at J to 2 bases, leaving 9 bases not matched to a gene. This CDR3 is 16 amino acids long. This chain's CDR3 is CASSIRGTEPYNEQFF. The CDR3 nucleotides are TGTGCCAGCAGCATTAGAGGGACAGAACCCTACAATGAGCAGTTCTTC.

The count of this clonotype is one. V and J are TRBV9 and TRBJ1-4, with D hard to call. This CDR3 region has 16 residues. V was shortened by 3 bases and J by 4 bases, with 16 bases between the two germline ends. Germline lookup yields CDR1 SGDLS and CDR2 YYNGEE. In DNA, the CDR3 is TGTGCCAGCAGCGGAGGACTGGGGAGGAGTAATGAAAAACTGTTTTTT. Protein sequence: CASSGGLGRSNEKLFF.

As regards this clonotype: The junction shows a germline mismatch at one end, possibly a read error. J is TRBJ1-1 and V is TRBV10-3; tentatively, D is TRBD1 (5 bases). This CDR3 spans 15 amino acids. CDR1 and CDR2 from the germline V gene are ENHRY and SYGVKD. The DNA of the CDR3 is TGTGCCTTCAGTGAGTCGAAAAGGGACCGAGGGGAAGCTTTCTTT. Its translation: CAFSESKRDRGEAFF.

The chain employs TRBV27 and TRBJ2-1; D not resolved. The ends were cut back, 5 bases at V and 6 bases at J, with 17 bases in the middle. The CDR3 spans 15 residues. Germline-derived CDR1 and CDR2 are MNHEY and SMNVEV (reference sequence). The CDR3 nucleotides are TGTGCCAGCAGTAAGACTTACTACGGAGCCAATGAGCAGTTCTTC. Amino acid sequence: CASSKTYYGANEQFF.

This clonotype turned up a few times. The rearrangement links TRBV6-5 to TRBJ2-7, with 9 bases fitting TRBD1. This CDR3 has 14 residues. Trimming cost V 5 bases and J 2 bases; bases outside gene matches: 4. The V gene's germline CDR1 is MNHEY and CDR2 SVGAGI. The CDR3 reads CASSRRQGAYEQYF. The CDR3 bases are TGTGCCAGCAGTCGCAGACAGGGGGCCTACGAGCAGTACTTC.

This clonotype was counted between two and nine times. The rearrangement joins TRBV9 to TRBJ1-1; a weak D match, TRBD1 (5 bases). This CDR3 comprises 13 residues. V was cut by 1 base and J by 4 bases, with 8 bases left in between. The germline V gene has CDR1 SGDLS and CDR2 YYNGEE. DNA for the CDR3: TGTGCCAGCAGCGTAAAAAGGGGCACTGAAGCTTTCTTT. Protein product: CASSVKRGTEAFF. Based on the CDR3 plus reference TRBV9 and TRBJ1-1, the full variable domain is DSGVTQTPKHLITATGQRVTLRCSPRSGDLSVYWYQQSLDQGLQFLIQYYNGEERAKGNILERFSAQQFPDLHSELNLSSLELGDSALYFCASSVKRGTEAFFGQGTRLTVV.

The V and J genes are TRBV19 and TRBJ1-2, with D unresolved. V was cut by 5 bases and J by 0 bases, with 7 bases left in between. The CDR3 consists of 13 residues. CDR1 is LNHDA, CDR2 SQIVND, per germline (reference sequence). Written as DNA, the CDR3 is TGTGCCAGTAGTCCACCCTCTAACTATGGCTACACCTTC. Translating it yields CASSPPSNYGYTF.

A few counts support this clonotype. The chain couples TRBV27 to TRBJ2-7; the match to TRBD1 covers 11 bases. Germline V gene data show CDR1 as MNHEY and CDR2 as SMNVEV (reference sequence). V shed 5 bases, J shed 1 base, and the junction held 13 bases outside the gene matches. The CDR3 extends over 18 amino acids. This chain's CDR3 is CASSPGQGVYGDSYEQYF. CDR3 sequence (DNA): TGTGCCAGCAGTCCGGGACAGGGGGTATATGGGGATTCCTACGAGCAGTACTTC.